The following is a TCR beta chain sequence with its context. Antigen specificity is unknown. The record originates from a study of CD8 T cells in ankylosing spondylitis. Whole-study findings and limits: Made up of eight highly homologous variants, a TCR beta motif appeared characteristic of ankylosing spondylitis blood. Disease-linked clones were reportedly significantly enriched in matched ankylosing spondylitis synovial fluid.

CDR3 length: 15 residues. The V end lost 7 bases, the J end lost 9 bases, and 22 bases lay between the germline ends. Germline V gene sequence: CDR1 LGHNA, CDR2 YSLEER. 5'-RACE, quantitative and with molecular barcodes, yielded the TCR beta libraries. TCRdb fed the 5' RACE reads into MiXCR, producing one record per CDR3 protein. This table has about 840,000 distinct CDR3 sequences, roughly 12% appearing once. The source is a male donor with ankylosing spondylitis. The chain combines TRBV4-3 with TRBJ2-1; D assignment may be TRBD1 or TRBD2 (7 bases each). Specimen: blood, either unsorted or a sorted T cell fraction (not recorded which). CDR3 protein: CASKSNRGWGGEQFF. CDR3 in DNA: TGCGCCAGCAAGTCGAACAGGGGCTGGGGGGGTGAGCAGTTCTTC.